The source of this T cell receptor beta chain is a study of monozygotic twins with inflammatory bowel disease. TCRdb reprocessed the 5' RACE reads, keeping one entry per CDR3 protein, no DNA. This sample's table reports 440,000 or so distinct CDR3 sequences. CDR1 and CDR2 from the germline V gene are LNHNV and YYDKDF (reference sequence). The CDR3 consists of 14 residues. The receptor was derived from a human donor with ulcerative colitis or Crohn's disease, or a healthy co-twin of an affected twin (not recorded which). Material for sequencing was blood. The chain is built from TRBV15 and TRBJ1-5; TCRdb outputs TRBD1, but without DNA this stays unchecked. CDR3: CATSARGELKPQHF.